What follows are 24 T cell receptor beta chains derived from one specimen sequenced in a study of blood T cell repertoires in COVID-19. The data were produced by immunoSEQ multiplex PCR, yet TCRdb's version contains in-frame clones alone and is incomplete. Of 350,000 to 400,000 clones detected, 88% appear once; the ten largest clones hold roughly 1.2%. The material sequenced was PBMCs or T cells enriched from blood (not recorded which). The receptors originated from a woman aged 18-29 years who had recovered from COVID-19.

The rearrangement uses TRBV10-3 and TRBJ2-7, with a weak D call TRBD2 (5 bases). The ends were cut back, 0 bases at V and 1 base at J, with 7 bases in the middle. The CDR3 is made up of 14 amino acids. Germline V gives CDR1 ENHRY, CDR2 SYGVKD. CDR3 coding DNA: TGTGCCATCAGTGAGTCGGAGGTTTCCTACGAGCAGTACTTC. Translation gives CAISESEVSYEQYF.

V usage is TRBV11-2 and J usage is TRBJ2-3; 12 bases map to TRBD1. V lost 0 bases, J lost 4 bases, and 8 bases stayed unmatched. CDR3 size: 18 residues. Germline values: CDR1 SGHAT, CDR2 FQNNGV. This chain's CDR3 is CASSLEGQGATFPDTQYF. The CDR3 bases are TGTGCCAGCAGCTTAGAGGGACAGGGGGCTACCTTCCCAGATACGCAGTATTTT. The entire variable domain, with the rest obtained from reference TRBV11-2 and TRBJ2-3, is as follows: EAGVAQSPRYKIIEKRQSVAFWCNPISGHATLYWYQQILGQGPKLLIQFQNNGVVDDSQLPKDRFSAERLKGVDSTLKIQPAKLEDSAVYLCASSLEGQGATFPDTQYFGPGTRLTVL.

This clone was picked up one time. J is TRBJ2-3 and V is TRBV9; 10 bases are shared with TRBD2. The germline gives CDR1 SGDLS, CDR2 YYNGEE. This CDR3 comprises 16 residues. V shed 0 bases and J 6 bases; nucleotides not matched to a gene: 7. The CDR3 DNA is TGTGCCAGCAGCGTAGGAAGCGGGGGGGCGTCGGATACGCAGTATTTT. Amino acid sequence: CASSVGSGGASDTQYF.

The chain is built from TRBV18 and TRBJ2-5; 8 bases align to TRBD2. The CDR3 length is 16 residues. Looked up from germline, CDR1 is KGHSH and CDR2 is LQKENI. Trimming at V came to 8 bases and at J to 1 base, leaving 12 bases not matched to a gene. CDR3 amino acids: CASTATAGVLQETQYF. DNA of the CDR3: TGTGCCAGCACAGCGACAGCGGGGGTCCTCCAAGAGACCCAGTACTTC.

The chain employs TRBV25-1 and TRBJ1-2; D ambiguous. The germline V gene has CDR1 MGHDK and CDR2 SYGVNS. The V end lost 4 bases, the J end lost 6 bases, and 15 bases lay between the germline ends. This CDR3 has 14 amino acids. DNA for the CDR3: TGTGCCAGCAGTGGACCCTATACAGCCGATGGCTACACCTTC. Residues: CASSGPYTADGYTF.

The rearrangement joins TRBV27 to TRBJ2-7, with 7 nucleotides matching TRBD1. The length of the CDR3 is 14 residues. Germline loops: CDR1 MNHEY, CDR2 SMNVEV (reference sequence). Germline trimming cut 5 bases from V and 5 bases from J; bases unmatched to any gene: 9. The CDR3 bases are TGTGCCAGCAGTAGGGGACAGAACAGCAACGAGCAGTACTTC. Translating it yields CASSRGQNSNEQYF.

The rearrangement uses TRBV27 and TRBJ2-7, with TRBD2 matching 8 bases. Germline loops: CDR1 MNHEY, CDR2 SMNVEV (reference sequence). This CDR3 is built from 14 residues. V lost 4 bases to trimming and J lost 4 bases; unmatched junction nucleotides: 6. CDR3 DNA sequence: TGTGCCAGCAGTTCCGGGGGGGCGGGATACGAGCAGTACTTC. Protein sequence: CASSSGGAGYEQYF.

The chain carries TRBV5-6 and TRBJ2-3; no firm D call. Germline CDR1 reads SGHDT; CDR2 reads YYEEEE. The CDR3 loop spans 14 amino acids. The V and J ends lost 0 bases and 6 bases respectively, with 11 bases between them. DNA of the CDR3: TGTGCCAGCAGCTTGGCCTCCGCAGGCGATACGCAGTATTTT. The encoded protein is CASSLASAGDTQYF.

The chain couples TRBV5-6 to TRBJ2-1; a weak D match, TRBD2 (5 bases). CDR1 is SGHDT and CDR2 is YYEEEE in the germline V gene. V was cut by 0 bases and J by 4 bases, with 14 bases left in between. This CDR3 has 16 amino acids. CDR3 sequence (DNA): TGTGCCAGCAGCTTGGGAGGGTCCACTAAATACAATGAGCAGTTCTTC. It translates to CASSLGGSTKYNEQFF.

This chain uses TRBV12-3 or TRBV12-4 with TRBJ2-7, with TRBD1 as a possible D gene (6 bases). Trimming stripped 5 bases from V and 5 bases from J, with 10 bases between. There are 12 residues in the CDR3. CDR3 residues: CASSLGDNEQYF. The CDR3 region has the DNA TGTGCCAGCAGTCTCGGGGACAACGAGCAGTACTTC.

V is TRBV27 and J is TRBJ1-6; TRBD1 agrees at 7 bases. This CDR3 is 16 amino acids long. Trimming removed 5 bases from V and 3 bases from J; junction bases left unmatched: 7. The germline V gene encodes CDR1 MNHEY and CDR2 SMNVEV (reference sequence). The CDR3 loop is CASSPFTGDYNSPLHF. CDR3 bases: TGTGCCAGCAGTCCATTCACAGGGGACTATAATTCACCCCTCCACTTT.

The chain employs TRBV4-1 and TRBJ1-3; 8 bases line up with TRBD1. Germline lookup yields CDR1 MGHRA and CDR2 YSYEKL. The CDR3 covers 18 residues. V was clipped by 6 bases and J by 2 bases; unmatched bases: 15. The CDR3 coding sequence is TGCGCCAGCAGGTCCGGGACAGGTACTTTATCCACTGGAAACACCATATATTTT. It codes for CASRSGTGTLSTGNTIYF.

This chain connects TRBV2 to TRBJ1-1; D is perhaps TRBD1 (6 bases). Germline V gene data show CDR1 as SNHLY and CDR2 as FYNNEI. Between the trimmed V and J ends, which lost 4 bases and 1 base, there was a span of 13 bases. This CDR3 has 15 amino acids. DNA of the CDR3: TGTGCCAGCAGTGGTGGGGGCCTGGGGAACACTGAAGCTTTCTTT. This encodes CASSGGGLGNTEAFF.

The V call is TRBV7-9, the J call TRBJ1-2; 9 bases line up with TRBD1. Germline V gene lookup returns CDR1 SEHNR and CDR2 FQNEAQ (reference sequence). The CDR3 has 14 residues. V was clipped by 5 bases and J by 6 bases; unmatched bases: 7. The CDR3 reads CASSSRDRVNGYTF. The CDR3 bases are TGTGCCAGCAGCAGCCGGGACAGGGTGAATGGCTACACCTTC.

This chain uses TRBV6-5 with TRBJ1-2; 9 nucleotides match TRBD1. Per germline, CDR1 MNHEY and CDR2 SVGAGI. This CDR3 is built from 15 residues. The junction had 13 bases not matched to a gene; V was cut back by 7 bases and J by 7 bases. CDR3 coding DNA: TGTGCCAGCACCAGGGACAGGGACCTATCTGGTGGCTACACCTTC. Translating gives CASTRDRDLSGGYTF.

In its sample, this clone was seen a few times. This chain joins TRBV6-2 or TRBV6-3 and TRBJ1-1; no clear D gene. The CDR3 loop spans 12 amino acids. Germline V gene sequence: CDR1 MNHEY, CDR2 SVGEGT. Trimming cost V 6 bases and J 6 bases, with 11 bases left between them. In DNA, the CDR3 is TGTGCCAGCAGCCGTAACGGGGCTGAAGCTTTCTTT. As protein: CASSRNGAEAFF.

The chain couples TRBV28 to TRBJ1-2; D gene ambiguous. There are 14 residues in the CDR3. The germline V gene encodes CDR1 MDHEN and CDR2 SYDVKM. V gave up 3 bases and J gave up 3 bases, with 11 bases separating them. CDR3 in amino acids: CASSLVGHDYGYTF. The CDR3 bases are TGTGCCAGCAGTTTGGTTGGGCACGACTATGGCTACACCTTC.

V is TRBV6-4 and J is TRBJ1-1; tentatively, D is TRBD1 (6 bases). This CDR3 has 15 residues. Trimming left V 8 bases short and J 8 bases short, with 24 bases between. Germline V gene lookup returns CDR1 MRHNA and CDR2 SNTAGT. The CDR3 DNA is TGTGCCAGCGCGAAACAGGGCGGGGGCGAGGGAGAAGCTTTCTTT. The encoded protein is CASAKQGGGEGEAFF.

The rearrangement uses TRBV6-1 and TRBJ1-6; the D is unclear. Trimming removed 3 bases at V and 7 bases at J, with 7 bases between. There are 13 residues in the CDR3. Germline lookup yields CDR1 MNHNS and CDR2 SASEGT. The CDR3 DNA reads TGTGCCAGCAGTGAGCGCCGAAATTCACCCCTCCACTTT. It translates to CASSERRNSPLHF.

This chain joins TRBV18 and TRBJ1-5, with 7 bases fitting TRBD1. V dropped 6 bases and J dropped 0; count of bases not matched to a gene: 20. The CDR3 has 20 amino acids. The germline V gene encodes CDR1 KGHSH and CDR2 LQKENI. The CDR3 reads CASSPAYRQGAPYSNQPQHF. The CDR3 DNA sequence: TGTGCCAGCTCTCCCGCCTACCGACAGGGTGCCCCTTATAGCAATCAGCCCCAGCATTTT.

The V and J genes are TRBV19 and TRBJ1-6; D is uncertain. Germline-derived CDR1 and CDR2 are LNHDA and SQIVND (reference sequence). The V gene lost 8 bases and the J gene lost 11 bases, with 4 bases spanning the gap. The CDR3 totals 9 residues. The CDR3 DNA reads as TGTGCCAGTTCTCCACCCCTCCACTTT. It yields the protein CASSPPLHF.

The rearrangement uses TRBV6-5 and TRBJ2-4; possibly TRBD2 for D (6 bases). V lost 4 bases and J lost 14, with 15 bases in between. CDR3 length: 12 residues. Germline V gene lookup returns CDR1 MNHEY and CDR2 SVGAGI. CDR3 bases: TGTGCCAGCAGTTCCCGGGACTCTTTCGAGTACTTC. Protein sequence: CASSSRDSFEYF.

About this clone itself: The sample contains more than one DNA sequence encoding this CDR3. V usage is TRBV25-1 and J usage is TRBJ1-3; D gene ambiguous. CDR1 MGHDK and CDR2 SYGVNS come from the germline V gene. The CDR3 runs 14 residues. The V and J ends lost 3 bases and 3 bases respectively, with 9 bases between them. The chain's CDR3 is CASSDAGGGNTIYF. DNA for the CDR3: TGTGCCAGCAGTGACGCGGGTGGTGGAAACACCATATATTTT.

V is TRBV4-1 and J is TRBJ1-2; 8 nucleotides agree with TRBD1. CDR3 length: 18 residues. The V and J ends lost 1 base and 0 bases, in that order; junction bases with no gene match: 10. In germline, CDR1 is MGHRA, CDR2 YSYEKL. The CDR3 reads CASSQVPGQGWANYGYTF. The CDR3 nucleotides are TGCGCCAGCAGCCAAGTCCCCGGACAGGGATGGGCTAACTATGGCTACACCTTC.